The 32 T cell receptor beta chains reported below all come from one sample, sequenced in a study of brain T cells in children with intractable seizures (dated by TCRdb to about 2021). The library relied on the immunoSEQ multiplex PCR assay. TCRdb limited this immuneACCESS table to in-frame rearrangements with V and J called. A share of clones is missing; checked studies link under half to unresolved V genes, and the rest is unexplained. The sample yields about 350,000 clones; 93% were counted once. About 6% of the sample is in the top ten clones. The time point label for this specimen denotes: blood from clinic visit 5 months post-surgery; TSC patient then seizure free. Sequenced here: peripheral blood, sampled less than 6 months after surgery. Receptors originate from a boy in the first two years of life with tuberous sclerosis and intractable seizures.

The chain uses TRBV28 and TRBJ1-2; 9 bases are shared with TRBD1. Germline V gene lookup returns CDR1 MDHEN and CDR2 SYDVKM. The length of the CDR3 is 14 residues. V was clipped by 4 bases and J by 5 bases; unmatched bases: 5. The CDR3 sequence is CASSSSQGAYGYTF. The CDR3 DNA sequence: TGTGCCAGCAGTTCATCACAGGGGGCATATGGCTACACCTTC.

V usage is TRBV2 and J usage is TRBJ1-5; D might be TRBD1 (6 bases). The CDR3 loop spans 14 amino acids. Trimming pared 6 bases from V and 7 bases from J, leaving 16 bases between. The germline V gene has CDR1 SNHLY and CDR2 FYNNEI. The CDR3 DNA sequence: TGTGCCAGCAGCGCGACAGGCCTGAGGCAGCCCCAGCATTTT. It codes for CASSATGLRQPQHF.

This sequence joins TRBV11-2 and TRBJ2-7; perhaps D is TRBD1 or TRBD2 (5 bases each). The CDR3 loop spans 14 amino acids. V lost 5 bases, J lost 4 bases, and 15 bases lay in between. The germline gives CDR1 SGHAT, CDR2 FQNNGV. This chain's CDR3 is CASSPRGDIYEQYF. The CDR3 nucleotides are TGTGCCAGCAGCCCGAGAGGGGATATATACGAGCAGTACTTC. Filled out from reference TRBV11-2 and TRBJ2-7, the complete variable domain reads EAGVAQSPRYKIIEKRQSVAFWCNPISGHATLYWYQQILGQGPKLLIQFQNNGVVDDSQLPKDRFSAERLKGVDSTLKIQPAKLEDSAVYLCASSPRGDIYEQYFGPGTRLTVT.

This clone was recorded once. The V and J genes are TRBV3-1 (or the pseudogene TRBV3-2) and TRBJ2-7; 7 nucleotides line up with TRBD2. The DNA end favors TRBJ2-1, so the J call may be wrong. This CDR3 region has 14 residues. Germline CDR1 and CDR2: LGHDT and YNNKEL (reference sequence). CDR3 DNA sequence: TGTGCCAGCAGCCAAGATCGCGTAGCGGGTTGGCAGTTCTTC. This translates into CASSQDRVAGWQFF.

V is TRBV6-5 and J is TRBJ1-1; 8 bases line up with TRBD1. The length of the CDR3 is 14 residues. Looked up from germline, CDR1 is MNHEY and CDR2 is SVGAGI. J lost 5 bases, V lost 5 bases, and 7 bases had no gene match. The CDR3 sequence: CASSRPGQATEAFF. The CDR3, as DNA: TGTGCCAGCAGTAGACCGGGACAGGCAACTGAAGCTTTCTTT.

The CDR3 DNA is TGTGCCAGCCGGGACAGGGGCATTGAAGCTTTCTTT. As protein: CASRDRGIEAFF. The chain uses TRBV2 and TRBJ1-1, with 10 bases identical to TRBD1. The germline gives CDR1 SNHLY, CDR2 FYNNEI. V lost 8 bases and J lost 7; bases outside the gene matches: 4. The CDR3 length is 12 residues.

The rearrangement links TRBV24-1 to TRBJ2-1, with 8 bases matching TRBD2. Germline CDR1 reads KGHDR; CDR2 reads SFDVKD. V shed 2 bases and J 0 bases; nucleotides not matched to a gene: 2. CDR3 length equals 16 residues. This CDR3 is CATSDSGRVSYNEQFF. The CDR3 DNA is TGTGCCACCAGTGATTCCGGGAGGGTCTCCTACAATGAGCAGTTCTTC.

The chain is built from TRBV7-6 and TRBJ2-5, with D perhaps being TRBD1 or TRBD2 (5 bases each). In germline, CDR1 is SGHVS, CDR2 FNYEAQ. The ends were cut back, 5 bases at V and 5 bases at J, with 18 bases in the middle. The CDR3 extends over 15 amino acids. CDR3 nucleotide sequence: TGTGCCAGCAGCGTAAAGACAGCGGATGGGGAGACCCAGTACTTC. Translation gives CASSVKTADGETQYF.

The count of this clone is one. This rearrangement joins TRBV4-1 to TRBJ2-5, with 13 bases lining up with TRBD2. Germline V lookup: CDR1 MGHRA, CDR2 YSYEKL. J was trimmed by 4 bases and V by 2 bases; bases with no gene match: 1. This CDR3 is built from 15 residues. CDR3 DNA: TGCGCCAGCAGCCAAACTAGCGGGAGGGTAGAGACCCAGTACTTC. Encoded protein: CASSQTSGRVETQYF.

The V and J genes are TRBV6-5 and TRBJ2-5; 7 bases fit TRBD1. The CDR3 extends over 14 amino acids. The ends lost 2 bases at V and 4 bases at J; junction bases unmatched: 4. CDR1 and CDR2 (germline): MNHEY, SVGAGI. CDR3 protein: CASSYEGARETQYF. The CDR3 region has the DNA TGTGCCAGCAGTTACGAGGGGGCTCGAGAGACCCAGTACTTC.

V and J are TRBV5-4 and TRBJ2-3, with D hard to call. Trimming took off 0 bases at V and 3 bases at J, with 8 bases between the two ends. The CDR3 totals 14 residues. Germline values: CDR1 SGHNT, CDR2 YYREEE (reference sequence). CDR3 DNA: TGTGCCAGCAGCTTGGAGACTCCGACAGATACGCAGTATTTT. Its protein product is CASSLETPTDTQYF.

The chain is built from TRBV20-1 and TRBJ2-3; 8 positions agree with TRBD2. CDR1 is DFQATT and CDR2 is SNEGSKA in the germline V gene (reference sequence). The CDR3 covers 15 residues. V lost 3 bases and J lost 2; bases outside the gene matches: 7. DNA for the CDR3: TGCAGTGCTAGTGTCCGGGGGGGAAACACAGATACGCAGTATTTT. Its protein product is CSASVRGGNTDTQYF.

The chain links TRBV7-2 to TRBJ2-7; 8 nucleotides align to TRBD2. With V trimmed by 5 bases and J by 0 bases, 9 bases remained unmatched. The CDR3 extends over 16 amino acids. In germline, CDR1 is SGHTA, CDR2 FQGNSA. CDR3 sequence: CASSRGLAGSSYEQYF. In DNA, the CDR3 is TGTGCCAGCAGCCGTGGGTTAGCGGGAAGCTCCTACGAGCAGTACTTC.

V gene TRBV6-1 combines with J gene TRBJ2-5; D is ambiguous. Germline V gene sequence: CDR1 MNHNS, CDR2 SASEGT. V was pared by 3 bases and J by 4 bases, with 6 bases between. This CDR3 has 12 amino acids. The CDR3 loop reads CASSEMVETQYF. In DNA form, the CDR3 reads TGTGCCAGCAGTGAGATGGTAGAGACCCAGTACTTC.

This chain links TRBV5-1 with TRBJ1-1; D gene unclear. Germline loops: CDR1 SGHRS, CDR2 YFSETQ. The V end was cut by 0 bases, the J end by 2 bases, with 5 bases between. The CDR3 consists of 13 residues. For the CDR3, the DNA is TGCGCCAGCAGCTTGGGGATAAACACTGAAGCTTTCTTT. It encodes CASSLGINTEAFF.

V usage is TRBV5-4 and J usage is TRBJ2-3, with TRBD2 matching 7 bases. CDR1 and CDR2 from the germline V gene are SGHNT and YYREEE (reference sequence). With 3 bases clipped from V and 6 bases from J, the junction kept 13 bases outside the gene matches. This CDR3 contains 16 residues. CDR3 bases: TGTGCCAGCAGCTCTATCGGGGGGTCCGCAGGGGATACGCAGTATTTT. This encodes CASSSIGGSAGDTQYF.

This rearrangement joins TRBV6-5 to TRBJ2-1, with 7 bases fitting TRBD2. The germline CDR1 and CDR2 sequences are MNHEY and SVGAGI. V shed 10 bases, J shed 6 bases, and the junction held 6 bases outside the gene matches. CDR3 size: 12 residues. CDR3 DNA: TGTGCCATTAGGGACTACCGCAATGAGCAGTTCTTC. This translates into CAIRDYRNEQFF.

The CDR3: CASISAPNTEAFF. The DNA for the CDR3 is TGTGCCAGCATCAGTGCCCCGAACACTGAAGCTTTCTTT. The rearrangement uses TRBV7-6 and TRBJ1-1; no reliable D call. V lost 7 bases, J lost 1 base, and 10 bases lay in between. This CDR3 has 13 residues. Germline loops: CDR1 SGHVS, CDR2 FNYEAQ.

This clone has a handful of counts. J is TRBJ2-7 and V is TRBV10-2; D unclear. Germline V gives CDR1 WSHSY, CDR2 SAAADI. The CDR3 is 10 amino acids. V was trimmed by 2 bases and J by 6 bases, leaving 2 bases between them. The DNA for the CDR3 is TGCGCCAGCAGTGAGATCGAGCAGTACTTC. Its protein is CASSEIEQYF.

This rearrangement joins TRBV6-4 to TRBJ1-1; D is perhaps TRBD1 (6 bases). V was trimmed by 11 bases and J by 1 base, leaving 14 bases between them. The CDR3 has 13 amino acids. Per the germline V gene, CDR1 is MRHNA and CDR2 is SNTAGT. The CDR3: CAEGDKANTEAFF. CDR3 DNA sequence: TGTGCCGAAGGGGACAAAGCGAACACTGAAGCTTTCTTT.

The chain uses TRBV30 and TRBJ1-2; weak D call: TRBD1 (5 bases). This CDR3 has 12 amino acids. Germline V gene sequence: CDR1 GTSNPN, CDR2 SVGIG (reference sequence). Trimming pared 5 bases from V and 1 base from J, leaving 8 bases between. The CDR3 DNA follows: TGTGCCTGGGCAGGACATAACTATGGCTACACCTTC. Amino acids: CAWAGHNYGYTF.

The V and J genes are TRBV7-2 and TRBJ2-2, with 12 bases lining up with TRBD2. This CDR3 contains 16 residues. Trimming at V came to 5 bases and at J to 1 base, leaving 2 bases not matched to a gene. The germline CDR1 and CDR2 sequences are SGHTA and FQGNSA. CDR3 sequence: CASSGLAGMNTGELFF. The CDR3, as DNA: TGTGCCAGCAGCGGACTAGCGGGGATGAACACCGGGGAGCTGTTTTTT.

The rearrangement uses TRBV9 and TRBJ2-2, with 9 bases identical to TRBD2. Germline V gene sequence: CDR1 SGDLS, CDR2 YYNGEE. J lost 4 bases, V lost 3 bases, and 10 bases had no gene match. This CDR3 contains 17 residues. The DNA for the CDR3 is TGTGCCAGCAGCGCGTCCCTGGGCGGGGGGGCCACCGGGGAGCTGTTTTTT. Protein product: CASSASLGGGATGELFF. The whole variable domain, filled in from reference TRBV9 and TRBJ2-2, reads DSGVTQTPKHLITATGQRVTLRCSPRSGDLSVYWYQQSLDQGLQFLIQYYNGEERAKGNILERFSAQQFPDLHSELNLSSLELGDSALYFCASSASLGGGATGELFFGEGSRLTVL.

The CDR3, as DNA: TGTGCCGTACAGGGAAATAACTATGGCTACACCTTC. The encoded protein is CAVQGNNYGYTF. The rearrangement uses TRBV10-3 and TRBJ1-2, with a possible D match to TRBD1 (6 bases). Trimming stripped 11 bases from V and 1 base from J, with 11 bases between. This CDR3 region has 12 residues. Per the germline V gene, CDR1 is ENHRY and CDR2 is SYGVKD.

CDR3 in amino acids: CASSQVDGTLSGANVLTF. As DNA, the CDR3 is TGCGCCAGCAGCCAAGTCGATGGGACCCTCTCTGGGGCCAACGTCCTGACTTTC. The chain employs TRBV4-1 and TRBJ2-6; D is perhaps TRBD1 or TRBD2 (5 bases each). Germline V gives CDR1 MGHRA, CDR2 YSYEKL. V dropped 1 base and J dropped 0 bases, with 13 bases sitting between them. The CDR3 covers 18 residues.

The gene calls are TRBV24-1 and TRBJ2-2; 7 bases agree with TRBD1. Germline loops: CDR1 KGHDR, CDR2 SFDVKD. The CDR3 contains 16 residues. V lost 3 bases to trimming and J lost 6 bases; unmatched junction nucleotides: 9. The CDR3 nucleotides read TGTGCCACCAGTGATGTAAACAGGGGTGATGCCGGGGAGCTGTTTTTT. Its translation is CATSDVNRGDAGELFF.

The chain carries TRBV4-2 and TRBJ2-1, with 12 bases matching TRBD2. V lost 0 bases to trimming and J lost 6 bases; unmatched junction nucleotides: 6. The CDR3 spans 17 residues. Germline V lookup: CDR1 LGHNA, CDR2 YNFKEQ. CDR3: CASSQDLAGGPRNEQFF. The DNA of the CDR3 is TGTGCCAGCAGCCAAGATCTAGCGGGAGGGCCTCGCAATGAGCAGTTCTTC.

This clone is a singleton in its sample. This rearrangement joins TRBV6-1 to TRBJ2-3, with TRBD2 as a possible D gene (7 bases). Germline values: CDR1 MNHNS, CDR2 SASEGT. Trimming removed 6 bases at V and 3 bases at J, with 19 bases between. This CDR3 is 16 amino acids long. CDR3 sequence: CASRERSGGRTDTQYF. CDR3 DNA sequence: TGTGCCAGCAGGGAAAGATCGGGGGGCCGAACAGATACGCAGTATTTT.

V usage is TRBV19 and J usage is TRBJ1-5, with 7 bases fitting TRBD1. This CDR3 spans 14 amino acids. After removal of 3 bases from V and 10 bases from J, the junction contained 9 bases not matched to a gene. The germline CDR1 and CDR2 sequences are LNHDA and SQIVND (reference sequence). The CDR3 DNA sequence: TGTGCCAGTAGTATTGGGGCAGGGGGTAATCCCCAGCATTTT. It encodes CASSIGAGGNPQHF. Supplemented by reference TRBV19 and TRBJ1-5, the full variable domain reads DGGITQSPKYLFRKEGQNVTLSCEQNLNHDAMYWYRQDPGQGLRLIYYSQIVNDFQKGDIAEGYSVSREKKESFPLTVTSAQKNPTAFYLCASSIGAGGNPQHFGDGTRLSIL.

This chain connects TRBV7-9 to TRBJ1-2, with TRBD1 matching over 11 bases. CDR3 length: 16 amino acids. V shed 4 bases, J shed 4 bases, and the junction held 8 bases outside the gene matches. From germline, CDR1 is SEHNR and CDR2 FQNEAQ (reference sequence). CDR3 nucleotides: TGTGCCAGCAGCTGGAGCGGGACAGGGGGAGCCTATGGCTACACCTTC. Translating it yields CASSWSGTGGAYGYTF.

For this clone: The junction does not match germline at one end; this may be a read error. J is TRBJ2-1 and V is TRBV7-3, with 7 nucleotides matching TRBD2. CDR3 size: 15 residues. Germline-derived CDR1 and CDR2 are SGHTA and FQGTGA. CDR3 in DNA: TGTGCCAGCAGCCCGCCGGGGGGACCAAACAATGAGCTGTTCTTC. It encodes CASSPPGGPNNELFF.

The gene calls are TRBV28 and TRBJ1-1, with TRBD1 identical over 8 bases. CDR3 length: 14 amino acids. Trimming at V came to 2 bases and at J to 4 bases, leaving 3 bases not matched to a gene. CDR1 is MDHEN and CDR2 is SYDVKM in the germline V gene. The CDR3 DNA follows: TGTGCCAGCAGTTTAGCAGGGGGCATCACTGAAGCTTTCTTT. It encodes CASSLAGGITEAFF.